This T cell receptor beta chain was captured by sequencing in a study of T cells after yellow fever vaccination (dated by TCRdb to about 2019). Concerning the study at large: The SMART-Seq v4 Ultra Low Input RNA kit was used to prepare libraries from fractions with low cell numbers. The cohort comprised two healthy male donors, one aged 18 to 30 and one aged 30 to 40 years. Bulk TCR alpha and beta repertoires were sequenced longitudinally to track T-cell clones before and after primary and booster YFV17D yellow fever vaccination. Blood was drawn at multiple timepoints before and after primary and secondary immunization, with bulk PBMC replicates and cell subsets isolated. The full study reports these points: The study included only a couple of donors, which limits how far the findings can be generalized. Most clones expanded after primary vaccination (approximately 96% of CD4 and around 89% of CD8) were re-detected after the booster, suggesting that broad memory maintenance occurred. Compared with the primary T-cell response, the secondary T-cell response was weaker but faster, peaking on day 5 rather than day 15. Computational filtering was required because FACS-sorted repertoires could contain abundant contaminating clonotypes from the bulk population. A small share of clonotypes occurred in both CD4 and CD8 compartments, likely arising from convergent recombination.

Read against the paper, the sample's treatment or condition label means: live attenuated yellow fever vaccine strain. A standard Ficoll-Paque protocol was used to isolate PBMCs from peripheral blood. CD4 and CD8 T-cell fractions were isolated with Dynabeads CD4 and CD8 positive selection kits. RNA was extracted with TriZol from bulk PBMCs, CD4 and CD8 fractions, and dextramer-positive and dextramer-negative fractions. TCR cDNA was synthesized by 5'RACE template switching, through which a universal primer site and unique molecular identifiers were introduced. Priming of cDNA synthesis was performed from both the TCR alpha and TCR beta constant segments. Library amplification involved two PCR steps, and the second step added sample barcodes and sequencing adapters. Libraries were sequenced on Illumina HiSeq 2500 (2x100 bp) or NovaSeq (2x150 bp). In the authors' own workflow: MIGEC was used to demultiplex reads and collapse the reads into UMI consensus sequences, and MiXCR was used for V(D)J alignment. Vaccine-responding clonotypes were identified with edgeR using replicate PBMC samples, with FDR below 0.01 and a log2 fold change above 5 up to day 15 being required. Each bulk clonotype received a CD4 or CD8 identity based on whether the sequenced CD4 or CD8 repertoire contained that clonotype at higher abundance. TCRdb reprocessing: public reads trimmed at Q25 with fastp, clones called with MiXCR, in-frame beta chains kept. Each record represents a unique CDR3 protein, reported with the most common genes and DNA among its rows. TCRdb, rather than the study authors, made the V and J calls. A total of some 150,000 distinct CDR3 sequences appear in this sample, about 7% of them only once. Jointly, the top ten make up approximately 0.59% of the sample.

This clonotype was observed many times. Its antigen has not been determined. One base away there is no much larger clone; base qualities are not given. Based on the germline V gene, the CDR1 and CDR2 sequences are SGHVS and FNYEAQ. The junction shows trimming of 4 bases on V and 4 bases on J, and the gene matches do not reach 9 bases of it. The CDR3, cysteine through phenylalanine, is 16 amino acids long. Of the read, only the CDR3 DNA is kept; its 48 bases are in frame from base 1. The sequence is built from TRBV7-6 and TRBJ2-2, with TRBD2 matching 7 junction bases. The sequencing here drew on CD4+ T cells sorted from PBMCs, taken 10 days after the yellow fever booster vaccination. The origin of this receptor is a man younger than 45 who received the YFV17D yellow fever vaccine. The CDR3: CASSYLSGASTGELFF. The DNA sequence is given as TGTGCCAGCAGCTATCTAAGCGGGGCTTCCACCGGGGAGCTGTTTTTT.